This T cell receptor (beta chain) stems from a study of identical twins. This clonotype was seen only a few times. The antigen remains undetermined. Whole-study findings and limits: The more abundant beta clonotypes in cord blood had fewer insertions, and memory repertoires did not show this.

TCRdb redid the calling of the 5' RACE reads with MiXCR, one entry per CDR3 protein. The sample shows a few hundred thousand distinct CDR3 sequences, approximately 25% of them seen only once. The V and J ends lost 5 bases and 6 bases respectively, with 4 bases between them. This CDR3 is 9 amino acids long. The germline CDR1 and CDR2 sequences are DFQATT and SNEGSKA (reference sequence). This sample was shared with a second study, whose subject was T cells expressing NK-cell markers. This second study says: Of eight sequenced donors, seven were HCMV-seropositive and one HCMV-seronegative. The study found dominant NKG2C+ clonotypes at roughly 1.0-8% of CD8+ T cells in several donors.

Sample: CD4+ T cells sorted from blood. The clonotype originates from a woman between 18 and 30 years old in good health. The rearrangement links TRBV20-1 to TRBJ1-2; D remains unclear. DNA of the CDR3: TGCAGTGCTCCAAATGGCTACACCTTC. This translates into CSAPNGYTF.